These 10 T cell receptor beta chains were sequenced from one sample in a study. In TCRdb, the 5' RACE reads were re-called with MiXCR into one record per CDR3 protein. The data hold about 54,000 distinct CDR3 sequences, with approximately 17% observed a single time. Sequenced input: naive CD4+ T cells sorted from blood. Subset given: naive CD4+ T cells, CD4+CD45RA+CD25-. These receptors all come from a female donor with breast cancer.

This clonotype was seen a handful of times. The genes are TRBV5-1 and TRBJ2-5, with D perhaps TRBD2 (6 bases). Germline CDR1 SGHRS, CDR2 YFSETQ. V shed 4 bases and J shed 1 base, with 8 bases lying between them. This CDR3 region has 13 residues. The DNA for the CDR3 is TGCGCCAGCAGCCCGGAGGGCCAAGAGACCCAGTACTTC. Its protein product is CASSPEGQETQYF. The whole variable domain, remainder taken from reference TRBV5-1 and TRBJ2-5, is KAGVTQTPRYLIKTRGQQVTLSCSPISGHRSVSWYQQTPGQGLQFLFEYFSETQRNKGNFPGRFSGRQFSNSRSEMNVSTLELGDSALYLCASSPEGQETQYFGPGTRLLVL.

This clonotype is a singleton in its sample. V usage is TRBV29-1 and J usage is TRBJ2-2; 8 bases map to TRBD1. The CDR3 loop spans 13 amino acids. With V trimmed by 6 bases and J by 6 bases, 6 bases remained unmatched. The germline CDR1 and CDR2 sequences are SQVTM and ANQGSEA. CDR3 sequence reads: CSVGGQVAGELFF. For the CDR3, the DNA is TGCAGCGTGGGGGGACAGGTTGCCGGGGAGCTGTTTTTT.

This clonotype came up a few times. This chain connects TRBV7-3 to TRBJ2-1, with TRBD1 matching 10 bases. Trimming at V came to 6 bases and at J to 4 bases, leaving 6 bases not matched to a gene. CDR3 size: 15 residues. The germline V gene has CDR1 SGHTA and CDR2 FQGTGA. CDR3 protein: CASSSGQGVYNEQFF. For the CDR3, the DNA is TGTGCCAGCAGTTCAGGACAGGGGGTTTACAATGAGCAGTTCTTC.

This clonotype has more than one count but fewer than ten. The rearrangement links TRBV12-3 or TRBV12-4 to TRBJ2-3; either TRBD1 or TRBD2 may supply D (5 bases each). The V end was cut by 2 bases, the J end by 0 bases, with 9 bases between. The CDR3 totals 15 residues. The CDR3 nucleotides are TGTGCCAGCAGTTTAAGGGGACCCAGCACAGATACGCAGTATTTT. Translation: CASSLRGPSTDTQYF.

This clonotype was seen a few times. The chain combines TRBV20-1 with TRBJ2-1; 7 bases align to TRBD2. This CDR3 comprises 16 residues. From germline, CDR1 is DFQATT and CDR2 SNEGSKA (reference sequence). V gave up 3 bases and J gave up 3 bases; unmatched junction bases: 11. The DNA of the CDR3 is TGCAGTGCTAGCGGGAGGCCAGGCTATGACTACAATGAGCAGTTCTTC. It translates to CSASGRPGYDYNEQFF.

The chain is built from TRBV6-1 and TRBJ1-5; 7 bases line up with TRBD1. The junction had 10 bases not matched to a gene; V was cut back by 6 bases and J by 5 bases. In germline, CDR1 is MNHNS, CDR2 SASEGT. There are 15 residues in the CDR3. The CDR3 nucleotides read TGTGCCAGCAGCGACAGGGCCGTAGGGCATCAGCCCCAGCATTTT. Translated, it gives CASSDRAVGHQPQHF.

This clonotype came up a few times. V is TRBV20-1 and J is TRBJ2-7, with D tentatively TRBD1 (6 bases). The CDR3 has 13 residues. Germline CDR1 and CDR2: DFQATT and SNEGSKA (reference sequence). Trimming shortened V by 3 bases and J by 4 bases, and 13 bases separated the two germline ends. The CDR3 nucleotides read TGCAGTGCTAGGATCTCAGGGGCTTACGAGCAGTACTTC. This sequence encodes CSARISGAYEQYF.

V usage is TRBV7-2 and J usage is TRBJ1-2; possible D gene TRBD1, 5 bases. The V end lost 3 bases, the J end lost 4 bases, and 15 bases lay between the germline ends. The germline V gene has CDR1 SGHTA and CDR2 FQGNSA. This CDR3 is built from 15 residues. As DNA, the CDR3 is TGTGCCAGCAGCTTTCCGGGGAAGGGGTCCTATGGCTACACCTTC. Translated, it gives CASSFPGKGSYGYTF.

The J gene is TRBJ2-5, the V gene TRBV5-1; a possible D gene is TRBD2 (5 bases). The CDR3 runs 13 residues. CDR1 is SGHRS, CDR2 YFSETQ, per germline. The V gene lost 3 bases and the J gene lost 5 bases, with 11 bases spanning the gap. CDR3 loop: CASSYARGETQYF. CDR3 DNA: TGCGCCAGCAGCTACGCCAGAGGGGAGACCCAGTACTTC.

To note about this clonotype: One end of the junction varies from germline; a read error may be responsible. This chain connects TRBV7-2 to TRBJ1-4; D is undetermined. The CDR3 totals 14 residues. The germline V gene encodes CDR1 SGHTA and CDR2 FQGNSA. Here the CDR3 reads CASSLFHSDEELFF. In DNA form, the CDR3 reads TGTGCCAGCAGCTTATTCCATTCGGATGAAGAACTGTTTTTT.